This is a list of T cell receptor beta chains from one sample in a study of blood T cell repertoires in COVID-19. Only in-frame clones appear in the TCRdb table, and some are missing; sequencing was by immunoSEQ multiplex PCR. The data hold around 290,000 clones, with 75% to 95% observed a single time. Sequenced: PBMCs or T cells enriched from blood (not recorded which). The source is a woman aged 25 to 39 who had recovered from COVID-19. Both conserved end residues are part of each CDR3. D genes are given only for firm matches. A clone size is listed for some rows: how often the clone was seen (once, few, many), or a class if it is expanded.

CDR3 protein | CDR3 DNA | clone size | D gene | J gene | V gene
CASSVILAGGLVPYEQYF | TGTGCCAGCAGTGTTATACTAGCGGGAGGTTTGGTCCCCTACGAGCAGTACTTC | . | TRBD2 | TRBJ2-7 | TRBV6-1
CASSAVNSQGASYEQYF | TGTGCCAGCAGCGCAGTCAATTCACAGGGGGCCTCCTACGAGCAGTACTTC | . | TRBD1 | TRBJ2-7 | TRBV9
CAWKSGIYNEQFF | TGTGCCTGGAAAAGCGGGATATACAATGAGCAGTTCTTC | . | TRBD2 | TRBJ2-1 | TRBV30
CASSQALAGSYNEQFF | TGCGCCAGCAGCCAAGCACTAGCGGGAAGTTACAATGAGCAGTTCTTC | . | TRBD2 | TRBJ2-1 | TRBV4-3
CASSSGTHVYGYTF | TGTGCCAGCAGTTCCGGGACACATGTATATGGCTACACCTTC | few | . | TRBJ1-2 | TRBV28
CASKGRSWESREQYF | TGTGCCAGCAAGGGGAGGAGTTGGGAGTCTCGCGAGCAGTACTTC | . | . | TRBJ2-7 | TRBV6-5
CAISESIGLAGYSYEQYF | TGTGCCATCAGTGAGTCTATAGGACTAGCGGGTTACTCCTACGAGCAGTACTTC | . | TRBD2 | TRBJ2-7 | TRBV10-3
CASSAGTRGETQYF | TGTGCCAGCAGTGCCGGGACTAGGGGGGAGACCCAGTACTTC | . | TRBD2 | TRBJ2-5 | TRBV2
CASSLLTLNTGELFF | TGTGCCAGCAGCTTACTAACCTTGAACACCGGGGAGCTGTTTTTT | . | . | TRBJ2-2 | TRBV7-2
CASSVPDLQETQYF | TGTGCCAGCAGTGTCCCTGACTTACAAGAGACCCAGTACTTC | . | . | TRBJ2-5 | TRBV28
CASSLGGGSGTGELFF | TGCGCCAGCAGCTTGGGAGGCGGGAGCGGTACCGGGGAGCTGTTTTTT | few | TRBD2 | TRBJ2-2 | TRBV5-1
CATSDRTSGRRYEQYF | TGTGCCACCAGTGATCGGACTAGCGGGAGGAGGTACGAGCAGTACTTC | . | TRBD2 | TRBJ2-7 | TRBV24-1
CASSYSKADFLKFF | TGTGCCAGCAGTTACTCGAAAGCGGACTTCCTAAAGTTCTTC | . | . | TRBJ2-1 | TRBV6-2/TRBV6-3
CASSARRGLNTEAFF | TGTGCCAGCAGCGCGAGAAGGGGTCTGAACACTGAAGCTTTCTTT | . | . | TRBJ1-1 | TRBV5-4
CASQTGDQPQHF | TGTGCCAGCCAGACAGGGGATCAGCCCCAGCATTTT | . | TRBD1 | TRBJ1-5 | TRBV6-5
CATTSPTGHNEKLFF | TGTGCCACCACTTCCCCGACAGGGCACAATGAAAAACTGTTTTTT | . | TRBD1 | TRBJ1-4 | TRBV28
CASSPRGGWDEQYF | TGTGCCAGCAGCCCCCGAGGAGGGTGGGACGAGCAGTACTTC | . | . | TRBJ2-7 | TRBV7-6
CASSPADFAYEQYF | TGTGCCAGCTCACCAGCGGATTTCGCCTACGAGCAGTACTTC | . | . | TRBJ2-7 | TRBV18
CATSDLTLAGTNEQFF | TGTGCCACCAGTGATCTGACCCTAGCGGGTACCAATGAGCAGTTCTTC | . | TRBD2 | TRBJ2-1 | TRBV24-1
CAISVHGTGGNTIYF | TGTGCCATCAGCGTCCACGGGACAGGCGGAAACACCATATATTTT | . | TRBD1 | TRBJ1-3 | TRBV10-3
CASSGSGTGENSPLHF | TGTGCCAGCAGCGGATCCGGGACAGGAGAGAATTCACCCCTCCACTTT | . | TRBD1 | TRBJ1-6 | TRBV5-4
CSVEDGGNLRNTEAFF | TGCAGCGTTGAAGATGGCGGAAACCTCCGGAACACTGAAGCTTTCTTT | . | . | TRBJ1-1 | TRBV29-1
CASSTRTSGTQYF | TGTGCCAGCAGTACCCGGACTTCGGGTACGCAGTATTTT | . | . | TRBJ2-3 | TRBV12-3/TRBV12-4
CASSQTPSGRVGANVLTF | TGCGCCAGCAGCCAAACCCCTAGCGGGAGGGTTGGGGCCAACGTCCTGACTTTC | once | TRBD2 | TRBJ2-6 | TRBV4-1
CASSALPGQEGRETQYF | TGTGCCAGCAGCGCACTCCCGGGACAGGAGGGCCGAGAGACCCAGTACTTC | . | TRBD1 | TRBJ2-5 | TRBV7-9
CASSPTGYNQPQHF | TGCGCCAGCAGCCCGACAGGGTATAATCAGCCCCAGCATTTT | . | TRBD1 | TRBJ1-5 | TRBV5-1
CASSMGTGGQNIQYF | TGTGCCAGTAGTATGGGGACAGGCGGGCAAAACATTCAGTACTTC | . | TRBD1 | TRBJ2-4 | TRBV19
CASSLGLAGVDTQYF | TGTGCCAGCAGTTTGGGACTAGCGGGAGTAGATACGCAGTATTTT | . | TRBD2 | TRBJ2-3 | TRBV27
CASSTQSDVPDTQYF | TGTGCCAGCAGCACGCAGAGCGACGTTCCAGATACGCAGTATTTT | . | . | TRBJ2-3 | TRBV7-9
CASSSQRQNQETQYF | TGTGCCAGCAGCTCCCAGAGGCAGAACCAAGAGACCCAGTACTTC | . | . | TRBJ2-5 | TRBV3-1/TRBV3-2
CASSQGWQGALNEQFF | TGTGCCAGCAGCCAGGGGTGGCAGGGGGCCTTGAATGAGCAGTTCTTC | . | TRBD1 | TRBJ2-1 | TRBV25-1
CASSLVRGSDTQYF | TGTGCCAGCAGCTTAGTTCGGGGGTCAGATACGCAGTATTTT | . | . | TRBJ2-3 | TRBV13
CASSYGGFINQPQHF | TGTGCCAGCAGTTATGGGGGGTTTATCAATCAGCCCCAGCATTTT | . | . | TRBJ1-5 | TRBV28
CASSRSGSSYEQYF | TGTGCCAGCAGTAGGAGCGGGAGTTCCTACGAGCAGTACTTC | . | TRBD2 | TRBJ2-7 | TRBV28
CASSFEGRRHEQYF | TGTGCCAGCAGCTTCGAGGGGAGGCGGCACGAGCAGTACTTC | . | . | TRBJ2-7 | TRBV11-1
CASSPSSGRGYTF | TGTGCCAGCAGTCCCTCGAGTGGGAGGGGCTACACCTTC | once | . | TRBJ1-2 | TRBV6-5
CSGGQETQYF | TGCAGCGGAGGACAAGAGACCCAGTACTTC | . | . | TRBJ2-5 | TRBV29-1
CASSFLAGPGTQYF | TGTGCCAGCAGCTTCCTAGCGGGGCCAGGGACCCAGTACTTC | . | TRBD2 | TRBJ2-5 | TRBV28
CASSSSRDRHQETQYF | TGTGCCAGCAGCTCATCCCGGGACAGACACCAAGAGACCCAGTACTTC | . | TRBD1 | TRBJ2-5 | TRBV13
CASSLSPGIPYGYTF | TGTGCCAGCAGCTTGTCACCAGGGATCCCATATGGCTACACCTTC | . | . | TRBJ1-2 | TRBV7-9
CASSSTSGYNEQFF | TGCGCCAGCAGTAGCACTAGTGGTTACAATGAGCAGTTCTTC | . | . | TRBJ2-1 | TRBV5-1
CASSAWGPGLAGRQETQYF | TGTGCCAGCAGCGCCTGGGGCCCGGGACTAGCGGGACGCCAAGAGACCCAGTACTTC | . | TRBD2 | TRBJ2-5 | TRBV27
CACPTGSYGYTF | TGTGCCTGCCCGACAGGCAGCTATGGCTACACCTTC | . | . | TRBJ1-2 | TRBV30
CASSSGRGNTIYF | TGTGCCAGCAGCTCCGGGAGAGGAAACACCATATATTTT | . | . | TRBJ1-3 | TRBV14
CASSLWTGVGKNIQYF | TGTGCCAGCAGCTTGTGGACAGGGGTCGGCAAAAACATTCAGTACTTC | . | TRBD1 | TRBJ2-4 | TRBV7-9
CASSSTGLSEQFF | TGTGCCAGCAGCTCGACAGGGTTGAGTGAGCAGTTCTTC | few | TRBD1 | TRBJ2-1 | TRBV7-3
CASRVSQGLNTEAFF | TGTGCCAGCAGGGTTTCTCAGGGGCTGAACACTGAAGCTTTCTTT | . | . | TRBJ1-1 | TRBV6-4
CASKLSQTGELFF | TGTGCCAGCAAGTTATCTCAGACCGGGGAGCTGTTTTTT | . | . | TRBJ2-2 | TRBV6-5
CASTSTGGLAGIYEQYF | TGTGCCAGCACCTCGACGGGGGGACTAGCGGGGATCTACGAGCAGTACTTC | . | TRBD2 | TRBJ2-7 | TRBV5-8
CASSLSSGSGDTGELFF | TGCGCCAGCAGCTTGTCTAGCGGGAGTGGAGACACCGGGGAGCTGTTTTTT | . | TRBD2 | TRBJ2-2 | TRBV5-1
CASSQGAEKLFF | TGTGCCAGCAGCCAAGGAGCTGAAAAACTGTTTTTT | . | . | TRBJ1-4 | TRBV3-1/TRBV3-2
CASSLSGQGTDTQYF | TGTGCCAGCAGCCTTAGCGGTCAGGGCACAGATACGCAGTATTTT | . | . | TRBJ2-3 | TRBV7-6
CASSLVPELTEAFF | TGTGCCAGCAGTTTAGTTCCAGAATTAACTGAAGCTTTCTTT | . | . | TRBJ1-1 | TRBV28
CASSYFPVLPANVLTF | TGTGCCAGCAGTTACTTTCCGGTCCTTCCGGCCAACGTCCTGACTTTC | . | . | TRBJ2-6 | TRBV6-2/TRBV6-3
CAWSGISGNTIYF | TGTGCCTGGAGTGGTATCTCTGGAAACACCATATATTTT | . | . | TRBJ1-3 | TRBV30
CASSPRQDTEAFF | TGCGCCAGCAGCCCTCGACAGGACACTGAAGCTTTCTTT | . | . | TRBJ1-1 | TRBV4-3
CASSSTSSSPRNTFQQFF | TGTGCCAGCAGCTCTACTAGCAGCTCCCCTAGAAATACTTTCCAGCAGTTCTTC | . | . | TRBJ2-1 | TRBV5-4
CASTEFYWDRASNQPQHF | TGCGCCAGCACGGAATTCTACTGGGACAGGGCAAGCAATCAGCCCCAGCATTTT | . | TRBD1 | TRBJ1-5 | TRBV23-1
CASSFPAGNTEAFF | TGTGCCAGCAGTTTTCCGGCGGGGAACACTGAAGCTTTCTTT | . | . | TRBJ1-1 | TRBV28